One sample yielded the 21 T cell receptor beta chains listed below, sequenced in a study of blood T cell repertoires in COVID-19. Method: immunoSEQ multiplex PCR; TCRdb's copy keeps in-frame clones and lacks some. The data show 100,000 to 150,000 clones, with 85% seen just once and 25% to 30% held by the top ten. The sequenced material came from peripheral blood. These receptors came from a woman aged 80 or over with acute or convalescent COVID-19.

V and J are TRBV9 and TRBJ1-2; 8 bases fit TRBD1. CDR1 and CDR2 from the germline V gene are SGDLS and YYNGEE. The V segment lost 1 base and the J segment 8 bases; nucleotides outside the gene matches: 7. CDR3 size: 14 residues. This CDR3 is CASSVMTTGEGYTF. The CDR3 DNA sequence: TGTGCCAGCAGCGTAATGACGACAGGGGAGGGCTACACCTTC.

This CDR3 is CASSPGGGRPTEAFF. CDR3 DNA: TGTGCCAGCAGCCCCGGGGGGGGGCGCCCCACTGAAGCTTTCTTT. This chain joins TRBV5-4 and TRBJ1-1; D is perhaps TRBD1 (6 bases). The V and J ends lost 4 bases and 4 bases respectively, with 17 bases between them. The CDR3 is 15 residues long. The germline V gene has CDR1 SGHNT and CDR2 YYREEE (reference sequence).

This chain joins TRBV7-2 and TRBJ1-4; tentative D call: TRBD1 (5 bases). There are 15 residues in the CDR3. Trimming stripped 4 bases from V and 2 bases from J, with 11 bases between. Germline CDR1 SGHTA, CDR2 FQGNSA. CDR3: CASSSVGGTNEKLFF. For the CDR3, the DNA is TGTGCCAGCAGCTCTGTGGGGGGGACTAATGAAAAACTGTTTTTT.

CDR3 loop: CASSPWRLQETQYF. CDR3 bases: TGTGCCAGCAGCCCCTGGCGGCTCCAAGAGACCCAGTACTTC. V is TRBV7-9 and J is TRBJ2-5; D gene ambiguous. V was clipped by 5 bases and J by 1 base, with 11 bases between them. Germline V gives CDR1 SEHNR, CDR2 FQNEAQ (reference sequence). This CDR3 is 14 amino acids long.

This clone was observed once. V gene TRBV6-6 combines with J gene TRBJ2-7; 7 bases align to TRBD1. The CDR3 consists of 15 residues. J gave up 7 bases and V 6 bases, and 15 bases lay outside the gene matches. Germline CDR1 reads MNHNY; CDR2 reads SVGAGI (reference sequence). CDR3 sequence (DNA): TGTGCCAGCAGGGAAGGATCGGGACAGCGAGGGGAGCAGTACTTC. Translation: CASREGSGQRGEQYF.

CDR3 sequence (DNA): TGCGCCAGCAGCTTAGGGAGGACCCAAGCTAACTATGGCTACACCTTC. Protein: CASSLGRTQANYGYTF. The chain has TRBV5-1 and TRBJ1-2; D is uncertain. V shed 2 bases and J shed 0 bases, with 14 bases lying between them. The CDR3 runs to 16 residues. Germline V CDR1 and CDR2: SGHRS, YFSETQ.

The rearrangement links TRBV2 to TRBJ2-7, with D perhaps TRBD1 (6 bases). The CDR3 length is 15 residues. The germline V gene encodes CDR1 SNHLY and CDR2 FYNNEI. Trimming stripped 8 bases from V and 2 bases from J, with 19 bases between. CDR3 region: CASRRSQGQTYEQYV. The CDR3, as DNA: TGTGCCAGCCGAAGGAGCCAGGGACAAACCTACGAGCAGTACGTC.

The rearrangement uses TRBV5-4 and TRBJ1-2; maybe TRBD1 (6 bases). Trimming took off 0 bases at V and 6 bases at J, with 9 bases between the two ends. Germline assignment: CDR1 SGHNT and CDR2 YYREEE (reference sequence). The CDR3 extends over 13 amino acids. The CDR3 here is CASSLGTENGYTF. Here the CDR3 DNA reads TGTGCCAGCAGCTTGGGGACAGAGAATGGCTACACCTTC.

The sample holds a few counts of this clone. The genes are TRBV2 and TRBJ1-2; 7 bases map to TRBD1. The J segment lost 5 bases and the V segment lost 7 bases, leaving 4 bases of the junction unmatched. The CDR3 loop spans 12 amino acids. Per germline, CDR1 SNHLY and CDR2 FYNNEI. CDR3: CASIRQGYGYTF. The CDR3 DNA reads TGTGCCAGCATAAGACAGGGTTATGGCTACACCTTC.

As to this clone: One end of the junction is discordant with germline, which a read error may explain. J is TRBJ1-2 and V is TRBV5-6; TRBD1 aligns across 7 bases. Looked up from germline, CDR1 is SGHDT and CDR2 is YYEEEE. This CDR3 contains 15 residues. The CDR3 loop reads CASTLGQTGNYGYTF. CDR3 nucleotide sequence: TGTGCCAGCACCTTGGGACAGACGGGTAACTATGGCTACACCTTC.

This clone was seen only a few times. The CDR3, as DNA: TGTGCCAGCAGCTTGGGAAGGGAGGATGGCTACACCTTC. Its translation: CASSLGREDGYTF. This chain joins TRBV2 and TRBJ1-2; D gene unclear. The CDR3 loop spans 13 amino acids. V was pared by 6 bases and J by 6 bases, with 14 bases between. Germline CDR1 SNHLY, CDR2 FYNNEI.

The genes are TRBV24-1 and TRBJ2-2; 10 nucleotides line up with TRBD1. Per the germline V gene, CDR1 is KGHDR and CDR2 is SFDVKD. The CDR3 totals 18 residues. V shed 1 base and J 4 bases; nucleotides not matched to a gene: 8. CDR3 protein: CATSDLPTGGAATGELFF. Written as DNA, the CDR3 is TGTGCCACCAGTGATTTACCGACAGGGGGCGCGGCCACCGGGGAGCTGTTTTTT.

The rearrangement joins TRBV11-2 to TRBJ1-1; 7 nucleotides align to TRBD1. Looked up from germline, CDR1 is SGHAT and CDR2 is FQNNGV. The CDR3 consists of 12 residues. With V trimmed by 5 bases and J by 8 bases, 5 bases remained unmatched. The CDR3 sequence is CASSRDSFEAFF. CDR3 sequence (DNA): TGTGCCAGCAGCAGGGACAGTTTCGAAGCTTTCTTT.

This clone has a single count. Mismatch with germline at one junction end may stem from a read error. This sequence joins TRBV7-7 and TRBJ2-5, with 8 bases that match TRBD2. There are 15 residues in the CDR3. The germline CDR1 and CDR2 sequences are SSHAT and FNYEAQ (reference sequence). CDR3 nucleotides: TGTGCTAGCAGCTTAGCGGGGAGGGCCTGGGAGACCCAGTACTTC. As protein: CASSLAGRAWETQYF.

This rearrangement joins TRBV6-5 to TRBJ2-2; D is possibly TRBD1 (6 bases). Germline V lookup: CDR1 MNHEY, CDR2 SVGAGI. CDR3 size: 16 residues. Trimming took 0 bases from V and 4 from J, leaving 12 bases between them. The CDR3 sequence: CASSYSYRVRTGELFF. The DNA for the CDR3 is TGTGCCAGCAGTTACTCCTACAGGGTACGCACCGGGGAGCTGTTTTTT.

The rearrangement joins TRBV7-8 to TRBJ1-2; D is undetermined. CDR3 length: 15 amino acids. Between the trimmed V and J ends, which lost 1 base and 2 bases, there was a span of 11 bases. Germline CDR1 SGHVS, CDR2 FQNEAQ. The CDR3 nucleotides are TGTGCCAGCAGCTTAGTGTTGGGCGCCAACTATGGCTACACCTTC. This codes for CASSLVLGANYGYTF.

This clone was counted a single time. The chain employs TRBV9 and TRBJ2-6, with a weak D call TRBD2 (6 bases). Germline V gene sequence: CDR1 SGDLS, CDR2 YYNGEE. V was trimmed by 4 bases and J by 0 bases, leaving 11 bases between them. The length of the CDR3 is 16 residues. The CDR3 spells CASSPGLNSGANVLTF. The CDR3 DNA reads TGTGCCAGCAGCCCGGGACTGAACTCTGGGGCCAACGTCCTGACTTTC.

V usage is TRBV7-2 and J usage is TRBJ1-2; D remains unclear. Germline CDR1 and CDR2: SGHTA and FQGNSA. The germline V and J ends were trimmed by 1 base and 2 bases, with 5 bases remaining between them. The length of the CDR3 is 13 residues. For the CDR3, the DNA is TGTGCCAGCAGCTTAGGGCAGAACTATGGCTACACCTTC. This gives the protein CASSLGQNYGYTF.

V is TRBV11-2 and J is TRBJ2-5; TRBD2 matches 9 bases. V was pared by 5 bases and J by 4 bases, with 11 bases of the junction left unmatched. The CDR3 spans 16 residues. Germline V CDR1 and CDR2: SGHAT, FQNNGV. CDR3 protein: CASSPQPRTSAETQYF. For the CDR3, the DNA is TGTGCCAGCAGCCCACAACCCCGGACTAGCGCAGAGACCCAGTACTTC.

This chain links TRBV5-1 with TRBJ1-3, with D uncertain. The V end lost 6 bases, the J end lost 0 bases, and 10 bases lay between the germline ends. The CDR3 runs to 14 residues. Germline assignment: CDR1 SGHRS and CDR2 YFSETQ. This CDR3 reads CASKAYVSGNTIYF. The CDR3 coding sequence is TGCGCCAGCAAAGCATACGTCTCTGGAAACACCATATATTTT.

This clone was seen once. V usage is TRBV20-1 and J usage is TRBJ1-6; tentatively, D is TRBD1 (5 bases). In germline, CDR1 is DFQATT, CDR2 SNEGSKA (reference sequence). V lost 3 bases and J lost 10, with 13 bases in between. The CDR3 extends over 13 amino acids. CDR3 nucleotide sequence: TGCAGTGCTAGTATGAGAAGGGGATCACCCCTCCACTTT. This translates into CSASMRRGSPLHF.